Listed below are T cell receptor beta chains from one sample, sequenced in a study of blood T cell repertoires in COVID-19. Data came from immunoSEQ multiplex PCR; TCRdb stores just in-frame clones and leaves some out. The sample has roughly 360,000 clones; around 89% are singletons. The specimen was PBMCs or T cells enriched from blood (not recorded which). Receptor source: a woman aged 25 to 45 with acute COVID-19. Both conserved end residues are part of each CDR3. The D gene is left open where the match is weak. Where a row states a size, it is once, few, many or the class of an expanded clone; other rows omit it.

>TRBD1|TRBJ1-2|once|TRBV3-1/TRBV3-2
CASSWDSPIGNYGYTF
TGTGCCAGCAGCTGGGACAGTCCAATCGGTAACTATGGCTACACCTTC
>-|TRBJ2-3|-|TRBV30
CAWSRPGSHSTDTQYF
TGTGCCTGGAGTAGGCCGGGGTCCCATAGCACAGATACGCAGTATTTT
>TRBD1|TRBJ1-5|-|TRBV2
CASSDREGTGFSNQPQHF
TGTGCCAGCAGTGACAGGGAGGGGACAGGGTTCAGCAATCAGCCCCAGCATTTT
>-|TRBJ2-2|few|TRBV5-1
CASSLRQAGTGELFF
TGCGCCAGCAGCTTGCGACAGGCTGGGACCGGGGAGCTGTTTTTT
>-|TRBJ1-5|-|TRBV6-6
CASTTGGPQHF
TGTGCCAGCACCACCGGGGGGCCCCAGCATTTT
>-|TRBJ2-7|-|TRBV2
CASRDSSYEQYF
TGTGCCAGCAGAGACAGCTCCTACGAGCAGTACTTC
>-|TRBJ2-3|-|TRBV29-1
CSAEGASHTQYF
TGCAGCGCCGAAGGAGCAAGCCATACGCAGTATTTT
>-|TRBJ1-2|-|TRBV6-1
CASSEAGQGYGYTF
TGTGCCAGCAGTGAAGCGGGCCAGGGATATGGCTACACCTTC
>-|TRBJ1-6|-|TRBV5-1
CASSLGSSPLHF
TGCGCCAGCAGCTTGGGGAGTTCACCCCTCCACTTT
>TRBD1|TRBJ2-7|-|TRBV5-1
CASSSGQGPYEQYF
TGCGCCAGCAGCTCGGGACAGGGACCCTACGAGCAGTACTTC
>TRBD2|TRBJ2-7|-|TRBV4-3
CASSQRLAGGNYEQYF
TGCGCCAGCAGCCAACGACTAGCGGGGGGAAACTACGAGCAGTACTTC
>-|TRBJ2-3|-|TRBV5-1
CASSLVGLRGTDTQYF
TGCGCCAGCAGCTTGGTCGGCCTCCGAGGGACAGATACGCAGTATTTT
>TRBD1|TRBJ2-3|-|TRBV28
CASSGGDRARGYF
TGTGCCAGCAGTGGCGGGGACAGGGCCAGAGGGTATTTT
>-|TRBJ2-3|-|TRBV7-7
CASSPLGGGSTDTQYF
TGTGCCAGCAGCCCTTTAGGGGGGGGGAGCACAGATACGCAGTATTTT
>-|TRBJ2-5|-|TRBV5-5
CASSLGLWGPQETQYF
TGTGCCAGCAGCTTGGGATTATGGGGGCCCCAAGAGACCCAGTACTTC
>TRBD2|TRBJ2-1|once|TRBV2
CASSPASGDYNEQFF
TGTGCCAGCAGTCCTGCTAGCGGGGACTACAATGAGCAGTTCTTC
>-|TRBJ1-2|-|TRBV7-9
CASSLEWARQDGYTF
TGTGCCAGCAGCTTAGAATGGGCCCGTCAAGATGGCTACACCTTC
>-|TRBJ1-2|-|TRBV5-6
CASRQGDYGYTF
TGTGCCAGCAGACAGGGTGACTATGGCTACACCTTC
>TRBD1|TRBJ2-7|-|TRBV24-1
CATSATGGNEQYF
TGTGCCACCAGTGCCACAGGGGGCAACGAGCAGTACTTC
>-|TRBJ2-1|-|TRBV5-1
CASSLVQGFYNEQFF
TGCGCCAGCAGCTTGGTTCAGGGGTTCTACAATGAGCAGTTCTTC
>-|TRBJ1-3|-|TRBV5-1
CASSLAGVAGNTIYF
TGCGCCAGCAGCTTGGCCGGGGTAGCTGGAAACACCATATATTTT
>TRBD1|TRBJ1-3|-|TRBV18
CASSPGTGVGNTIYF
TGTGCCAGCTCACCAGGGACAGGGGTCGGAAACACCATATATTTT
>-|TRBJ1-2|-|TRBV30
CAWSVGGDYTF
TGTGCCTGGAGTGTAGGGGGAGACTACACCTTC
>-|TRBJ2-1|-|TRBV5-3
CARSQGRYNEQFF
TGTGCCAGAAGCCAGGGGCGGTACAATGAGCAGTTCTTC
>-|TRBJ1-2|-|TRBV4-1
CASSPYAEDSSNYGYTF
TGCGCCAGCAGCCCGTATGCAGAGGACAGCTCTAACTATGGCTACACCTTC
>-|TRBJ2-2|-|TRBV27
CASSLSWGPGELFF
TGTGCCAGCAGTTTATCGTGGGGGCCCGGGGAGCTGTTTTTT
>-|TRBJ1-5|-|TRBV19
CASSVLDSLGDNQPQHF
TGTGCCAGTAGTGTGCTCGATAGCCTAGGTGACAATCAGCCCCAGCATTTT
>TRBD1|TRBJ1-1|-|TRBV15
CATSRGAPGTASGATEAFF
TGTGCCACCAGCAGAGGGGCTCCCGGGACAGCTTCTGGAGCCACTGAAGCTTTCTTT
>-|TRBJ2-7|-|TRBV6-7
CASTKPRISYEQYF
TGTGCCAGCACTAAGCCGAGAATTAGCTACGAGCAGTACTTC
>-|TRBJ2-3|-|TRBV19
CASSIGTVSTDTQYF
TGTGCCAGTAGTATAGGGACAGTTAGCACAGATACGCAGTATTTT
>TRBD1|TRBJ1-4|-|TRBV11-2
CASSLGTGGHEKLFF
TGTGCCAGCAGCTTAGGGACAGGGGGCCATGAAAAACTGTTTTTT
>TRBD2|TRBJ2-7|-|TRBV9
CASSPGVAGGLSSYEQYF
TGTGCCAGCAGCCCCGGGGTAGCGGGGGGCCTGAGCTCCTACGAGCAGTACTTC
>-|TRBJ2-5|-|TRBV9
CASSQGGMSETQYF
TGTGCCAGCAGTCAAGGAGGGATGAGCGAGACCCAGTACTTC
>-|TRBJ2-7|-|TRBV4-1
CASSQADTGTYEQYF
TGCGCCAGCAGCCAAGCTGATACGGGTACCTACGAGCAGTACTTC
>-|TRBJ2-3|-|TRBV24-1
CATSAGAGADTQYF
TGTGCCACCAGTGCCGGTGCGGGTGCAGATACGCAGTATTTT
>TRBD1|TRBJ2-1|-|TRBV6-5
CASSYGQGAYNEQFF
TGTGCCAGCAGTTACGGACAGGGGGCCTACAATGAGCAGTTCTTC
>TRBD1|TRBJ2-3|-|TRBV7-9
CASSWKGGGPDTQYF
TGTGCCAGCAGCTGGAAAGGGGGCGGCCCAGATACGCAGTATTTT
>-|TRBJ1-1|-|TRBV10-2
CASKPFIMELNTEAFF
TGCGCCAGCAAGCCCTTTATAATGGAGTTGAACACTGAAGCTTTCTTT
>-|TRBJ1-5|-|TRBV6-5
CASSTDSSNQPQHF
TGTGCCAGCAGTACGGACAGTAGCAATCAGCCCCAGCATTTT
>TRBD2|TRBJ2-3|-|TRBV6-4
CATSREGETFDTQYF
TGTGCCACCTCCCGGGAGGGGGAAACCTTTGATACGCAGTATTTT
>TRBD1|TRBJ2-7|once|TRBV7-9
CASSQGDRAYEQYF
TGTGCCAGCAGTCAGGGGGACAGGGCTTACGAGCAGTACTTC
>-|TRBJ2-3|-|TRBV24-1
CATSEGGGADTQYF
TGTGCCACTTCGGAGGGAGGAGGTGCAGATACGCAGTATTTT
>TRBD1|TRBJ2-3|-|TRBV2
CASRLQQGSDTQYF
TGTGCCAGCAGATTACAACAGGGGTCAGATACGCAGTATTTT
>TRBD1|TRBJ1-2|once|TRBV4-1
CASSHPGQGPGYTF
TGCGCCAGCAGCCATCCTGGACAGGGCCCTGGCTACACCTTC
>TRBD2|TRBJ2-1|-|TRBV7-2
CASSLTLAGGRYEQFF
TGTGCCAGCAGCTTAACCCTAGCGGGGGGGCGGTATGAGCAGTTCTTC
>-|TRBJ2-7|-|TRBV19
CASSITGKSSYEQYF
TGTGCCAGTAGTATAACCGGGAAGAGCTCCTACGAGCAGTACTTC
>TRBD1|TRBJ1-2|-|TRBV9
CASSPHAGTDYGYTF
TGTGCCAGCAGCCCCCACGCCGGGACAGACTATGGCTACACCTTC
>-|TRBJ2-5|-|TRBV21-1
CASPGTGALGGETQYF
TGTGCCAGCCCCGGGACAGGGGCCCTCGGGGGAGAGACCCAGTACTTC
>-|TRBJ1-1|-|TRBV2
CASSETTKLTEAFF
TGTGCCAGCAGTGAAACGACAAAACTCACTGAAGCTTTCTTT
>-|TRBJ1-1|-|TRBV5-1
CASSLAPSSTEAFF
TGCGCCAGCAGCTTAGCACCCTCTAGCACTGAAGCTTTCTTT
>-|TRBJ2-7|-|TRBV7-6
CASSLYGVGSNYEQYF
TGTGCCAGCAGCTTATATGGTGTAGGGAGTAACTACGAGCAGTACTTC
>TRBD1|TRBJ2-7|-|TRBV4-1
CASSHGQGAYEQYF
TGCGCCAGCAGCCACGGACAGGGAGCCTACGAGCAGTACTTC
>-|TRBJ2-7|-|TRBV19
CASSMLQGPSYEQYF
TGTGCCAGTAGTATGTTACAGGGCCCTTCCTACGAGCAGTACTTC
>-|TRBJ1-1|few|TRBV24-1
CATSDSSGSANTEAFF
TGTGCCACCAGTGATTCTTCAGGTTCGGCGAACACTGAAGCTTTCTTT
>-|TRBJ1-5|-|TRBV9
CASSVGGFGQPQHF
TGTGCCAGCAGCGTAGGTGGTTTCGGTCAGCCCCAGCATTTT
>-|TRBJ2-5|few|TRBV18
CASSPGQPETQYF
TGTGCCAGCTCACCAGGGCAGCCAGAGACCCAGTACTTC
>TRBD2|TRBJ2-3|-|TRBV30
CAWSTLAGSTDTQYF
TGTGCCTGGAGTACTCTAGCGGGGAGCACAGATACGCAGTATTTT
>TRBD2|TRBJ2-1|-|TRBV5-4
CASSSKRGAGGEQFF
TGTGCCAGCAGCTCAAAGCGGGGGGCCGGCGGTGAGCAGTTCTTC
>-|TRBJ1-4|-|TRBV19
CASSGPLREKLFF
TGTGCCAGTTCGGGTCCCCTGAGGGAAAAACTGTTTTTT